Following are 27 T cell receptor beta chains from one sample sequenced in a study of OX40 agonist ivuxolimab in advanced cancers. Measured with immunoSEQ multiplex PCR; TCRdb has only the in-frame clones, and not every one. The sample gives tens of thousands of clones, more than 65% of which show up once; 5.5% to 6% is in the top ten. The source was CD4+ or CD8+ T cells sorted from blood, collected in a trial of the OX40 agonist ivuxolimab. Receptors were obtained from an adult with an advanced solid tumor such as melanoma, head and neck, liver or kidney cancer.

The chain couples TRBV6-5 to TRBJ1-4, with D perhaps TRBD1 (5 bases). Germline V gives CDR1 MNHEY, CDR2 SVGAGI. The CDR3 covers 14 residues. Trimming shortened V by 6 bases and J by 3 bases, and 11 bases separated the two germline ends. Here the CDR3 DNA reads TGTGCCAGCAGCCGGGACGTACCTAATGAAAAACTGTTTTTT. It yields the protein CASSRDVPNEKLFF.

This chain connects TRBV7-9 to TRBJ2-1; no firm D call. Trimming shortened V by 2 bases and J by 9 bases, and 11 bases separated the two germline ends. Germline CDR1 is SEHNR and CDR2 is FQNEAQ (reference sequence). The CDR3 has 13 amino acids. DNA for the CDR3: TGTGCCAGCAGCTTACCCGATGATGGTGAGCAGTTCTTC. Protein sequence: CASSLPDDGEQFF.

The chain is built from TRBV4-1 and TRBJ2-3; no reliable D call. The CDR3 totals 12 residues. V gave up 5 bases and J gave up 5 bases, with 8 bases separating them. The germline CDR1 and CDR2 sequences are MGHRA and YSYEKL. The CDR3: CASSEVLDTQYF. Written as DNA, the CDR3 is TGCGCCAGCAGCGAGGTATTAGATACGCAGTATTTT.

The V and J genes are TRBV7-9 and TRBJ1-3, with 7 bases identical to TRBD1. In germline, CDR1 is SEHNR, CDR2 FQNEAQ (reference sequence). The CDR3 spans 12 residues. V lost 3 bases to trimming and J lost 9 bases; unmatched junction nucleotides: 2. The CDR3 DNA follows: TGTGCCAGCAGCTTTACAGGGGTCACCATATATTTT. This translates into CASSFTGVTIYF.

CDR3 loop: CASSLLAGGKETQYF. The CDR3 nucleotides read TGTGCCAGCAGCTTACTAGCGGGGGGCAAAGAGACCCAGTACTTC. J is TRBJ2-5 and V is TRBV11-2; 11 bases map to TRBD2. Germline values: CDR1 SGHAT, CDR2 FQNNGV. The CDR3 is 15 residues long. V shed 2 bases, J shed 3 bases, and the junction held 2 bases outside the gene matches.

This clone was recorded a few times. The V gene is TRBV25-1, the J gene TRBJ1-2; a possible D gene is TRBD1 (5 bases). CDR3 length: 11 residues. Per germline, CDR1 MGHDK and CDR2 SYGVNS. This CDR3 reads CGTGGGDGYTF. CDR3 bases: TGTGGGACCGGGGGAGGCGATGGCTACACCTTC.

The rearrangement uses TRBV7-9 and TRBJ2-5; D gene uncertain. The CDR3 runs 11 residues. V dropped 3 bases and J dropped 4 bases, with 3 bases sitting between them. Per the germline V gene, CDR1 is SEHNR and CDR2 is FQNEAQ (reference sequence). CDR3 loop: CASSFGETQYF. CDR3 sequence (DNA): TGTGCCAGCAGCTTTGGAGAGACCCAGTACTTC.

CDR3 in amino acids: CASSLRSREKEFF. DNA of the CDR3: TGTGCCAGCAGCCTCCGTAGCCGGGAAAAAGAGTTCTTC. V gene TRBV7-6 combines with J gene TRBJ2-1; maybe TRBD2 (5 bases). The CDR3 length is 13 residues. V was cut by 5 bases and J by 14 bases, with 19 bases left in between. Germline loops: CDR1 SGHVS, CDR2 FNYEAQ.

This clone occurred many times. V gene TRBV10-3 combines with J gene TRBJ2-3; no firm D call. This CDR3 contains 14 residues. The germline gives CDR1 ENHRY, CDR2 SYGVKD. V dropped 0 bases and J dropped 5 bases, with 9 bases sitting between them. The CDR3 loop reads CAISESMTGDTQYF. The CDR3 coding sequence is TGTGCCATCAGTGAGTCGATGACCGGAGATACGCAGTATTTT.

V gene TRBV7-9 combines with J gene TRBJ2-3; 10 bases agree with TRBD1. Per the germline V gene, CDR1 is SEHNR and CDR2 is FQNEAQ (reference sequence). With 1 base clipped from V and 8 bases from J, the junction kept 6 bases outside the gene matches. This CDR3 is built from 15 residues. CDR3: CASSLGQGAGATQYF. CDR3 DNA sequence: TGTGCCAGCAGCTTAGGACAGGGGGCAGGAGCTACGCAGTATTTT.

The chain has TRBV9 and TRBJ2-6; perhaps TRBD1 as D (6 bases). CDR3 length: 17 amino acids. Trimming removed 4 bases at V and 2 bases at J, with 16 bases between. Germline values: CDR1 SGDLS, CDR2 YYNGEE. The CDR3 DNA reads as TGTGCCAGCAGCTCCCAAAGCGCAGGGGCTGGGGCCAACGTCCTGACTTTC. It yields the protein CASSSQSAGAGANVLTF.

This CDR3 is CASSPRLGGNIQYF. CDR3 bases: TGTGCCAGCAGCCCACGGTTGGGAGGGAACATTCAGTACTTC. This rearrangement joins TRBV28 to TRBJ2-4; 7 bases are a match to TRBD2. With 6 bases clipped from V and 7 bases from J, the junction kept 9 bases outside the gene matches. The CDR3 length is 14 residues. Germline V gives CDR1 MDHEN, CDR2 SYDVKM.

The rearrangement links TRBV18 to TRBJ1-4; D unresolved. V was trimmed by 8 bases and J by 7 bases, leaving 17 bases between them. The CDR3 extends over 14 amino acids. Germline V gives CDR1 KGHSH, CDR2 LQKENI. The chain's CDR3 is CASTMTRRSEKLFF. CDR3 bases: TGTGCCAGCACTATGACCCGCCGGAGTGAAAAACTGTTTTTT.

For the CDR3, the DNA is TGTGCCAGCAGGCCGGGATATAGTACAGATACGCAGTATTTT. It yields the protein CASRPGYSTDTQYF. The V gene is TRBV27, the J gene TRBJ2-3; maybe TRBD2 (5 bases). The V gene lost 6 bases and the J gene lost 3 bases, with 13 bases spanning the gap. The CDR3 runs 14 residues. CDR1 MNHEY and CDR2 SMNVEV come from the germline V gene (reference sequence).

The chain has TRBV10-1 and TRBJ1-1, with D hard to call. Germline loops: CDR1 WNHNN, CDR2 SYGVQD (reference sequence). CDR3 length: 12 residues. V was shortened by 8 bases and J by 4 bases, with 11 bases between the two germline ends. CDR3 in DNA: TGCGCCAGCTCCGCTGGGGTCACTGAAGCTTTCTTT. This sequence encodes CASSAGVTEAFF.

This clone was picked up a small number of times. The CDR3 region is CASSQEASGGADTQYF. The CDR3 region has the DNA TGTGCCAGCAGCCAAGAAGCTAGCGGGGGGGCTGATACGCAGTATTTT. The genes are TRBV4-2 and TRBJ2-3; 12 bases agree with TRBD2. Germline V gene lookup returns CDR1 LGHNA and CDR2 YNFKEQ. J was trimmed by 6 bases and V by 0 bases; bases with no gene match: 4. CDR3 length equals 16 residues.

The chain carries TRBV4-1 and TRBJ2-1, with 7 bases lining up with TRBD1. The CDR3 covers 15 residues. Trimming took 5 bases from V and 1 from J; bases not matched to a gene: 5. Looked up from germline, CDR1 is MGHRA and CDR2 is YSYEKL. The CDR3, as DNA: TGCGCCAGCAGCGGACCGGGACAGTCCTACAATGAGCAGTTCTTC. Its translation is CASSGPGQSYNEQFF.

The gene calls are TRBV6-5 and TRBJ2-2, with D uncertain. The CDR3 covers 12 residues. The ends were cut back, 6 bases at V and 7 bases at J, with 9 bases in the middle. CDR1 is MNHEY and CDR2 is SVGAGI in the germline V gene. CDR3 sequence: CASSLLIGELFF. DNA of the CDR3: TGTGCCAGCAGCTTACTAATCGGGGAGCTGTTTTTT.

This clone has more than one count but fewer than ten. In DNA, the CDR3 is TGTGCCTGGAGTGTAGTCCACAGGGACTATGGCTACACCTTC. This codes for CAWSVVHRDYGYTF. The V call is TRBV30, the J call TRBJ1-2, with D maybe TRBD1 (6 bases). The ends were cut back, 0 bases at V and 3 bases at J, with 11 bases in the middle. Germline CDR1 is GTSNPN and CDR2 is SVGIG (reference sequence). This CDR3 is built from 14 residues.

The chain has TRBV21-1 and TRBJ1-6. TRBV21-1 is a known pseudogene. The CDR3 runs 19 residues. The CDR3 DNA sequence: TGTGCCAGCAGCAAACCTCCGAGTAAGGGCAGCTCCTATAATTCACCCCTCCACTTT. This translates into CASSKPPSKGSSYNSPLHF.

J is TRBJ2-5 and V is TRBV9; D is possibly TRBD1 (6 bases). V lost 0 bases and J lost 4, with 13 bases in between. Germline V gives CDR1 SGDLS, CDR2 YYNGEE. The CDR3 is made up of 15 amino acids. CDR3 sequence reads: CASSVGQGKRETQYF. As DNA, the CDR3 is TGTGCCAGCAGCGTAGGGCAGGGGAAGAGAGAGACCCAGTACTTC. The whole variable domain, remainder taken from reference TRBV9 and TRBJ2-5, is DSGVTQTPKHLITATGQRVTLRCSPRSGDLSVYWYQQSLDQGLQFLIQYYNGEERAKGNILERFSAQQFPDLHSELNLSSLELGDSALYFCASSVGQGKRETQYFGPGTRLLVL.

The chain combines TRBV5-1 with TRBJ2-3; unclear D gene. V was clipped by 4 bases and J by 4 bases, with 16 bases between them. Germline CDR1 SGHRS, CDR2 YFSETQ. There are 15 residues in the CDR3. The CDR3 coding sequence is TGCGCCAGCAGCCGAACCCTATCATATGCAGATACGCAGTATTTT. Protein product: CASSRTLSYADTQYF.

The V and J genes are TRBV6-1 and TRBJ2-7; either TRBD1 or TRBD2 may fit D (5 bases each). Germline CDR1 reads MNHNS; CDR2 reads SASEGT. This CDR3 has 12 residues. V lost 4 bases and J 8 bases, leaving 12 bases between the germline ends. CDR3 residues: CASSGQTTKQYV. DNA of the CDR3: TGTGCCAGCAGTGGACAGACTACGAAGCAGTACGTC.

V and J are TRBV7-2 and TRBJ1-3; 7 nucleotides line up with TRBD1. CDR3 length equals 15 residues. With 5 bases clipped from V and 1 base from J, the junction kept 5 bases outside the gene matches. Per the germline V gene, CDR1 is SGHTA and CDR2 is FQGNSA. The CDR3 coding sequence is TGTGCCAGCAGCGCCGGGACAGCTTCTGGAAACACCATATATTTT. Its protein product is CASSAGTASGNTIYF.

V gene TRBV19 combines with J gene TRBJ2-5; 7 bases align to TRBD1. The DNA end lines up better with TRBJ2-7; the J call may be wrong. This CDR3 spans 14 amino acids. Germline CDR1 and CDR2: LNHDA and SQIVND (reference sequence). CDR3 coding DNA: TGTGCCAGTAGTGAGATGACAGGGCCCTACGAGCAGTACTTC. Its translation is CASSEMTGPYEQYF.

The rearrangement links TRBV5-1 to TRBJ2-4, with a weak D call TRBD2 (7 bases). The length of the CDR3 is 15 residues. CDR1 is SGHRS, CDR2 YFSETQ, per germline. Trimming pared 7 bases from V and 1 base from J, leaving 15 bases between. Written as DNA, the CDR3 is TGCGCCAGCTCTCCGGGGGGCGCGGCCAAAAACATTCAGTACTTC. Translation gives CASSPGGAAKNIQYF.

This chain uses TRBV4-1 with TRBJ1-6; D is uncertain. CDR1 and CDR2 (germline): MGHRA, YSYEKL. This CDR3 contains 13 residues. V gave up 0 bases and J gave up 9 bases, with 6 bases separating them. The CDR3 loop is CASSQDLGSPLHF. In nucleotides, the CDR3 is TGCGCCAGCAGCCAAGATCTCGGTTCACCCCTCCACTTT.